These 4 T cell receptor beta chains were all obtained from the same sample, sequenced in a study of T cells expressing NK-cell markers (dated by TCRdb to about 2020). Libraries were made using 5' RACE. Sequencing was performed on an Illumina HiSeq 2000. The reads underwent TCRdb reprocessing, giving one record for each CDR3 protein sequence and no DNA. The sample table on file contains some 440,000 distinct CDR3 sequences. The top ten clones comprise over 1.3% of the sample. The sequenced sample was blood T cells: a sorted CD56 or NKG2C T cell subset, CD4+ or CD8+ T cells, or bulk PBMC T cells (not recorded which). The receptors were sampled from a woman in her forties or fifties in good health. Donor details come from another sample of the same person, matched by shared clones.

The chain uses TRBV6-6 and TRBJ2-1. The CDR3 is made up of 12 amino acids. Germline lookup yields CDR1 MNHNY and CDR2 SVGAGI (reference sequence). CDR3 in amino acids: CASSYLSPEQFF.

The chain recombines TRBV10-3 with TRBJ2-3; TCRdb designates TRBD1, a call that cannot be tested without DNA. The CDR3 is made up of 14 amino acids. The germline V gene has CDR1 ENHRY and CDR2 SYGVKD. The CDR3 sequence: CAITEGGRTDTQYF.

J is TRBJ1-3 and V is TRBV15; the TRBD1 assignment by TCRdb is unverifiable without DNA. Germline CDR1 reads LNHNV; CDR2 reads YYDKDF (reference sequence). The CDR3 runs to 15 residues. The CDR3 loop reads CATSPGGRSGNTIYF.

The V and J genes are TRBV18 and TRBJ1-2. CDR3 size: 14 residues. Germline lookup yields CDR1 KGHSH and CDR2 LQKENI. This CDR3 is CASSPETGSYGYTF. Full variable domain (remainder filled in from reference TRBV18 and TRBJ1-2): NAGVMQNPRHLVRRRGQEARLRCSPMKGHSHVYWYRQLPEEGLKFMVYLQKENIIDESGMPKERFSAEFPKEGPSILRIQQVVRGDSAAYFCASSPETGSYGYTFGSGTRLTVV.